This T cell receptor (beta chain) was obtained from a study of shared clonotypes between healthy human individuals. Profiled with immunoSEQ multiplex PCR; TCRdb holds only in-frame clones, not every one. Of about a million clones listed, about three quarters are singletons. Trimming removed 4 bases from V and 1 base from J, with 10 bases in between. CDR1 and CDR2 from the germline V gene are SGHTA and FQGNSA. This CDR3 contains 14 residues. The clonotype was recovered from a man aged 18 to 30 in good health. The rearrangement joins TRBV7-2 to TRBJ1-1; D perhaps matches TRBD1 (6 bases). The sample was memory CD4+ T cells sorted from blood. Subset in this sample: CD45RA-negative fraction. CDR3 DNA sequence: TGTGCCAGCAGCTCACAGGGAAGGAACACTGAAGCTTTCTTT. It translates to CASSSQGRNTEAFF.